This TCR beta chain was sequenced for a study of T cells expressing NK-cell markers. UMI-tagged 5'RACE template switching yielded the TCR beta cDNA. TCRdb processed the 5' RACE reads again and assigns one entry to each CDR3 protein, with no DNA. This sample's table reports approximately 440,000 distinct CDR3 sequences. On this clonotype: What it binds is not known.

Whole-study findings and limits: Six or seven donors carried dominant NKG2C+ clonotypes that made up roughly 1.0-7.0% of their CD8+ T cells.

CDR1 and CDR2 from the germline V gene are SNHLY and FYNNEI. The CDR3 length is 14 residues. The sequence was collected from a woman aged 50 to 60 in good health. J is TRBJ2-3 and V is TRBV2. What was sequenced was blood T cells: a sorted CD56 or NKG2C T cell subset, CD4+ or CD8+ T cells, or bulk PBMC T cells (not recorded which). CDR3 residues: CASSGSASTDTQYF.